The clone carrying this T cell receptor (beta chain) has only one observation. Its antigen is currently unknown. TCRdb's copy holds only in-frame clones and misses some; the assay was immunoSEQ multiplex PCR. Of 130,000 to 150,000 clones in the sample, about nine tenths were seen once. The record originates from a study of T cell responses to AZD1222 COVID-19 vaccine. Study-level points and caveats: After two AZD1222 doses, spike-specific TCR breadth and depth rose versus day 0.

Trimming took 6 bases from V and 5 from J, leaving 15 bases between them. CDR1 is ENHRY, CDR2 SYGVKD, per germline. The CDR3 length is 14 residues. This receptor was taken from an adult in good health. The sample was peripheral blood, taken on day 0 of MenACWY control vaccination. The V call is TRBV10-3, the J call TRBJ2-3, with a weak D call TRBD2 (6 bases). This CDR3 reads CAIRGGPTEDTQYF. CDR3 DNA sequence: TGTGCCATCAGGGGGGGACCTACGGAAGATACGCAGTATTTT.